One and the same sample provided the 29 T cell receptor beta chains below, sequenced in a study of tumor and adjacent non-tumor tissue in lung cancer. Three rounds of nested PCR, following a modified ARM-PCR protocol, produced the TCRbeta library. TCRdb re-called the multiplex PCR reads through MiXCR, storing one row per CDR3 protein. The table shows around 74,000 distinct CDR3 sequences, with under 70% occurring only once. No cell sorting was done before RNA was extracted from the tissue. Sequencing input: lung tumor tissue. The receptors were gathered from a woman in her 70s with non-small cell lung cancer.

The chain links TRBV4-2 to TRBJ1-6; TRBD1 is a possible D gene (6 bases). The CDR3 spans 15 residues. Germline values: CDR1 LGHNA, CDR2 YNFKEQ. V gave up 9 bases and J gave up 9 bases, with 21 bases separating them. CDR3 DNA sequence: TGTGCCAGGGGCCAAGATGTCCAGGGGTCTTCACCCCTCCACTTT. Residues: CARGQDVQGSSPLHF.

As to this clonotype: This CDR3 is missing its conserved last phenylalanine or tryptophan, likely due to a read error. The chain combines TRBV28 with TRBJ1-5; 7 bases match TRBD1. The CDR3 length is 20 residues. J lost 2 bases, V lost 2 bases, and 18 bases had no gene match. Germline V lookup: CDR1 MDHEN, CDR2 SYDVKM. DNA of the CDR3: TGTGCCAGCAGTTTAATGTTAGGGGACAGCCCCATTAGAGGCAATCAGCCCCAGCATTTA. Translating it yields CASSLMLGDSPIRGNQPQHL.

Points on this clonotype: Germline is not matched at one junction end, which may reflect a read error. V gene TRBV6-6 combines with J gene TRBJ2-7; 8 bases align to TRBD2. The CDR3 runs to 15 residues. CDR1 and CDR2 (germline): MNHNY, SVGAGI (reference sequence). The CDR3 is CTSSSPSSGRDGQYF. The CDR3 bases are TGTACCAGCAGTTCTCCCAGCAGCGGGAGAGACGGGCAGTACTTC.

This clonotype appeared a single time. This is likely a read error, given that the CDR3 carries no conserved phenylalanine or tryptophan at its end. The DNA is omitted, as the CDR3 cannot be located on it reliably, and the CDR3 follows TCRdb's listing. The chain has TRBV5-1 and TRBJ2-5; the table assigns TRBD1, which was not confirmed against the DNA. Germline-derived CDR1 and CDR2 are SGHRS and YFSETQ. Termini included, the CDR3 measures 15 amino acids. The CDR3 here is CASSPTDRGRETQYS.

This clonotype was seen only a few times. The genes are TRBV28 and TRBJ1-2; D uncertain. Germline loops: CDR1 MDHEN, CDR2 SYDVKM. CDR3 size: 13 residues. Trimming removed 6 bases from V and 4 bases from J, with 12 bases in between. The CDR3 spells CASSPWSSYGYTF. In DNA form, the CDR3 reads TGTGCCAGCAGCCCTTGGTCCAGCTATGGCTACACCTTC.

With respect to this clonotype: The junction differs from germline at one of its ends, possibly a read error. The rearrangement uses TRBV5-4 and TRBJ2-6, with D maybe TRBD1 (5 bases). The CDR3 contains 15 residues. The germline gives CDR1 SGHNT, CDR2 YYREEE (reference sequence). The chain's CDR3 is CASSNPATGASVRTF. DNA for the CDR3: TGTGCCAGCAGCAATCCGGCCACTGGGGCCAGCGTCCGGACTTTC.

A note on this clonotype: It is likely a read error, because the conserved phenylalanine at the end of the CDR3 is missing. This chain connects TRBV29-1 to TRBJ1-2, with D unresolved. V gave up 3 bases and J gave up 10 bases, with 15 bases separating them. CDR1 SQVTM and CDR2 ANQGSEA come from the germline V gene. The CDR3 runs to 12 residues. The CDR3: CSVDPDRRDYTL. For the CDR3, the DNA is TGCAGCGTTGATCCGGACCGTCGGGACTACACCTTA.

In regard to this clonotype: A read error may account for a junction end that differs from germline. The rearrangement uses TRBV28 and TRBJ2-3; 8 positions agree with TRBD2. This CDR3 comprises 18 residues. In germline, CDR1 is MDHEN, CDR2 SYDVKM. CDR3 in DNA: TGTGCCAGCAGGCTACTTGCGGGAGGAGGGTGGAGCACAAATACGCAGTATTTT. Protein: CASRLLAGGGWSTNTQYF.

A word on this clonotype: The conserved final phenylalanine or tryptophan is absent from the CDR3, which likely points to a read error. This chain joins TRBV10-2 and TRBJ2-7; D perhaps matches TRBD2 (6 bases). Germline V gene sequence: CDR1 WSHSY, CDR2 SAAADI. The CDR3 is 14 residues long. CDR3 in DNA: TGCGCCAACAGTGTGCTAGCGCTTAGTCGACAGCAGTACTTG. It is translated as CANSVLALSRQQYL.

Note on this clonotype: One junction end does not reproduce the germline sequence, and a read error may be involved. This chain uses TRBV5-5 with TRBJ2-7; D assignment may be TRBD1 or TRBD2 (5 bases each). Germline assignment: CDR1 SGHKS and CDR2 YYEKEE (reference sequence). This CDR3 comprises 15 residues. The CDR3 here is CASSRVGTFEDEQHF. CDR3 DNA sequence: TGTGCCAGCAGCCGGGTCGGGACCTTCGAGGATGAGCAGCACTTC.

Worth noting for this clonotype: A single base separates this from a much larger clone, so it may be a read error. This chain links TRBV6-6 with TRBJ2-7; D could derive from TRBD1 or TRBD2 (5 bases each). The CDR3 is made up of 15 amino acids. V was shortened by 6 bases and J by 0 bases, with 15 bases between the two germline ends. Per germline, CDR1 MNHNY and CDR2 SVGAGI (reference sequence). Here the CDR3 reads CASRPGRGNSYEQYF. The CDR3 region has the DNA TGTGCCAGCAGACCTGGACGGGGCAACTCCTACGAGCAGTACTTC.

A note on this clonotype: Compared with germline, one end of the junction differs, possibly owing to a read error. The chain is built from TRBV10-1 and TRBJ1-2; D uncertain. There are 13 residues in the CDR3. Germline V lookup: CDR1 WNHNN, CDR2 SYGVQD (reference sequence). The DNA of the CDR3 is TGCGCCAGCAGTGAGTCAGGGTCCTATGGCTACACCTTT. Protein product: CASSESGSYGYTF.

The CDR3 sequence: CASSPPTTGSRNTEAFF. The CDR3 DNA is TGTGCCAGCAGTCCACCCACTACAGGGTCGAGGAACACTGAAGCTTTCTTT. This chain connects TRBV12-3 or TRBV12-4 to TRBJ1-1; D is possibly TRBD1 (6 bases). This CDR3 spans 17 amino acids. Between the trimmed V and J ends, which lost 5 bases and 1 base, there was a span of 20 bases.

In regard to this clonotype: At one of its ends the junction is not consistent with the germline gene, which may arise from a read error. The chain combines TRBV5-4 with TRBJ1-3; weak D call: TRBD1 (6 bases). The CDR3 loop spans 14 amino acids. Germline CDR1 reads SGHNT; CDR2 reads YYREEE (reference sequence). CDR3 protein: CTSSPDSSGNTIYF. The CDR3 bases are TGTACCAGCAGCCCGGACAGCTCTGGGAACACCATATATTTT.

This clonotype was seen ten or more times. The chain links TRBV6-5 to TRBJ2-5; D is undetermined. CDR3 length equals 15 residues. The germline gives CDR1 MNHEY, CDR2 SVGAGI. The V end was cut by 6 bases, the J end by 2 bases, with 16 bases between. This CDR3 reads CASRTKFGSQETQYF. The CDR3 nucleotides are TGTGCCAGCAGGACGAAATTTGGTAGTCAAGAGACCCAGTACTTC.

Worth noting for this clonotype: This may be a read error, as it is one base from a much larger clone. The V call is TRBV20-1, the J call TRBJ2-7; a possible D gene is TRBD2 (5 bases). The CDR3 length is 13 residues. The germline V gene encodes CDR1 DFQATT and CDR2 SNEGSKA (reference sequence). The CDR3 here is CNASPGFGNEQYF. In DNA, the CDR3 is TGCAATGCTAGCCCCGGGTTCGGAAACGAGCAGTACTTC.

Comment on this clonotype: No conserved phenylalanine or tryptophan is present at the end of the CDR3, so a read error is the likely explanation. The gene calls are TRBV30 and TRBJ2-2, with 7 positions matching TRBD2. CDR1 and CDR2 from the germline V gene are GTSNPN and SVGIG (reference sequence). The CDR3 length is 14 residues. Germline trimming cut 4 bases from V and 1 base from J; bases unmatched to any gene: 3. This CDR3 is CAWKGGRNTGELFS. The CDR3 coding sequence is TGTGCCTGGAAAGGCGGGAGGAACACCGGGGAGCTGTTTTCT.

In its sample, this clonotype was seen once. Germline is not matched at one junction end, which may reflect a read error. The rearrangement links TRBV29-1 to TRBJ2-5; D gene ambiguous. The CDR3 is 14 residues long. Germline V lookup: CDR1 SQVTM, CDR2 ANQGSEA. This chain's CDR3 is CSVRDTCHQEIQYF. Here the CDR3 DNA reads TGCAGCGTCCGAGATACATGTCACCAAGAGATCCAGTACTTC.

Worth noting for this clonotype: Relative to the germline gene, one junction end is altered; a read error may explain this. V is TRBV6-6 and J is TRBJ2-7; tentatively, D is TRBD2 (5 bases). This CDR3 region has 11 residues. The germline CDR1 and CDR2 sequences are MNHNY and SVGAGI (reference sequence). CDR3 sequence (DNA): TGTGCCAGCGGTTACCAAGCGGAGCAGTACTTT. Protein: CASGYQAEQYF.

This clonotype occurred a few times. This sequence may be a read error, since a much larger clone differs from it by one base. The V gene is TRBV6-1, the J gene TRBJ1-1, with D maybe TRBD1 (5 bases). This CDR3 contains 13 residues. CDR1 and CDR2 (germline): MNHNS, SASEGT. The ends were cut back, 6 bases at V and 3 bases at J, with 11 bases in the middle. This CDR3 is CASRGDLDTEAFF. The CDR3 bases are TGTGCCAGCAGAGGGGACTTGGACACTGAAGCTTTCTTT.

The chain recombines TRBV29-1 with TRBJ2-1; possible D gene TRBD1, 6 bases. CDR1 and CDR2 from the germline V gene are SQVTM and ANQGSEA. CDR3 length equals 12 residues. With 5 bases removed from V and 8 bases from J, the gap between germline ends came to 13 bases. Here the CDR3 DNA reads TGCAGCGTTACGGGACACAGTCATGAGCAGTTCTTC. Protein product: CSVTGHSHEQFF.

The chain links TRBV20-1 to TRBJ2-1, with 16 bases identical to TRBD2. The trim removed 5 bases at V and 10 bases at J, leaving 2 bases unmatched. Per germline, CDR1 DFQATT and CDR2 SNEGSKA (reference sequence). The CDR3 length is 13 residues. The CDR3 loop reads CSAGTSGRVEQFF. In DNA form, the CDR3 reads TGCAGTGCTGGGACTAGCGGGAGGGTCGAGCAGTTCTTC.

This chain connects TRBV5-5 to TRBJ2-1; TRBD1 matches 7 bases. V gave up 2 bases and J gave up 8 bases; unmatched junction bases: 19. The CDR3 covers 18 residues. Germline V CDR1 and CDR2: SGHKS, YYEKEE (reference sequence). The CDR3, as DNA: TGTGCCAGCAGCTTCCCCTACTACAGGGGTAGGTCGAACGATGAGCAGTTCTTC. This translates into CASSFPYYRGRSNDEQFF.

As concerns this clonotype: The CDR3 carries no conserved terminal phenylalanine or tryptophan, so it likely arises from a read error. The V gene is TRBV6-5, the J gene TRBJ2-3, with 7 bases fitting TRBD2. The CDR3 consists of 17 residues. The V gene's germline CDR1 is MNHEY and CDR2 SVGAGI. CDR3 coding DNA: TGTGTCAGCAGTTTCCGACGGGACGGGAGGAACACAGATACGCAGTATTGT. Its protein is CVSSFRRDGRNTDTQYC.

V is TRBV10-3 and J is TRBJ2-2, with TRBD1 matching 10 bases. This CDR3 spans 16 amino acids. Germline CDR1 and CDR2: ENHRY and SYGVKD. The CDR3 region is CGISTGTGEGTGELFF. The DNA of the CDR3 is TGTGGTATCAGCACCGGGACAGGGGAAGGGACCGGGGAGCTGTTTTTT.

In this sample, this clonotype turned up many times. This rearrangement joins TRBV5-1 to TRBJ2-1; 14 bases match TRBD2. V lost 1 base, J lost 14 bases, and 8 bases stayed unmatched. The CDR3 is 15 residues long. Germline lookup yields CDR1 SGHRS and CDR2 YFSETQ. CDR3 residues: CASSLTGTSGSREFF. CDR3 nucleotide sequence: TGCGCCAGCAGCTTGACCGGGACTAGCGGGAGTAGGGAGTTCTTC.

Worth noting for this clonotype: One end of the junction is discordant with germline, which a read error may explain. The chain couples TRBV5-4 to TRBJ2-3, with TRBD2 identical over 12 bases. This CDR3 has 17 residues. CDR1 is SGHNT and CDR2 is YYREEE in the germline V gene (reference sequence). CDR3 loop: CASSLMLAGGSIDTQYF. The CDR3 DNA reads TGTGCCAGCAGCTTGATGCTAGCGGGAGGGAGCATAGATACACAGTATTTT.

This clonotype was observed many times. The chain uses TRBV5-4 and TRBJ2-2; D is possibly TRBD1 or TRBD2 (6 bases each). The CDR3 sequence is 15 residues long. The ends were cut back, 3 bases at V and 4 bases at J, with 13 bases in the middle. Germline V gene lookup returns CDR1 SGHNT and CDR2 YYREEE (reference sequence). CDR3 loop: CASSSSGAGTGELFF. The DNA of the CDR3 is TGTGCCAGCAGCTCTTCGGGGGCGGGCACCGGGGAGCTGTTTTTT.

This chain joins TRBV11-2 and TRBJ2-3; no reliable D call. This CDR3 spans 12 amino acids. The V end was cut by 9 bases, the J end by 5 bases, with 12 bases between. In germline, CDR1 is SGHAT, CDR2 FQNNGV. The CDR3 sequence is CASGLTGDTQYF. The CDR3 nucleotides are TGTGCCAGTGGCTTAACGGGAGATACGCAGTATTTT.